These 15 T cell receptor beta chains were sequenced from one sample in a study of shared clonotypes between healthy human individuals. Here immunoSEQ multiplex PCR was the method, and the copy in TCRdb shows in-frame clones only, minus some. The repertoire includes roughly 500,000 clones, around four fifths of them detected once, and about 12% sits in the top ten. Source material: PBMCs. Receptor source: a woman aged 40 to 50 in good health. Some clones in this sample may be carry-over from other donors' samples.

The V and J genes are TRBV9 and TRBJ2-3; 8 bases agree with TRBD1. In germline, CDR1 is SGDLS, CDR2 YYNGEE. The V and J ends lost 0 bases and 4 bases, in that order; junction bases with no gene match: 7. The CDR3 runs to 16 residues. CDR3 in DNA: TGTGCCAGCAGCGTAGCGGGGCAGGGGGCCGCAGATACGCAGTATTTT. It translates to CASSVAGQGAADTQYF.

On this clone itself: A far larger clone differs by one base, so this is likely a read error. CDR3 in amino acids: CDSSLASDNEQFF. CDR3 DNA sequence: TGTGACAGCAGCTTAGCTAGCGACAATGAGCAGTTCTTC. The rearrangement links TRBV7-3 to TRBJ2-1, with a weak D call TRBD2 (6 bases). The CDR3 has 13 amino acids. Germline loops: CDR1 SGHTA, CDR2 FQGTGA.

The V gene is TRBV19, the J gene TRBJ2-6; TRBD1 matches at 7 bases. The CDR3 has 16 residues. Germline trimming cut 5 bases from V and 0 bases from J; bases unmatched to any gene: 4. Germline V gene lookup returns CDR1 LNHDA and CDR2 SQIVND (reference sequence). CDR3 amino acids: CASSDRVRSGANVLTF. The CDR3, as DNA: TGTGCCAGTAGTGACAGGGTCCGCTCTGGGGCCAACGTCCTGACTTTC.

This clone turned up a few times. This chain joins TRBV28 and TRBJ2-7; D is perhaps TRBD2 (5 bases). Germline CDR1 and CDR2: MDHEN and SYDVKM. This CDR3 contains 15 residues. V was pared by 4 bases and J by 3 bases, with 16 bases between. CDR3 nucleotide sequence: TGTGCCAGCAGTTCCCCTAAGCGGACGCTCTACGAGCAGTACTTC. This sequence encodes CASSSPKRTLYEQYF.

A few counts support this clone. This chain uses TRBV29-1 with TRBJ1-1, with D maybe TRBD1 (6 bases). This CDR3 has 11 residues. Germline CDR1 SQVTM, CDR2 ANQGSEA. V was shortened by 5 bases and J by 6 bases, with 10 bases between the two germline ends. CDR3 loop: CSVPRGPEAFF. The CDR3 DNA is TGCAGCGTTCCCAGGGGACCTGAAGCTTTCTTT.

This clone was seen a handful of times. The chain joins TRBV11-3 to TRBJ2-2, with 7 positions matching TRBD2. CDR3 length: 14 residues. Germline V lookup: CDR1 SGHNT, CDR2 YENEEA. With V trimmed by 2 bases and J by 5 bases, 2 bases remained unmatched. Written as DNA, the CDR3 is TGTGCCAGCAGCTTAAGGGAGGGAACCGGGGAGCTGTTTTTT. Translating it yields CASSLREGTGELFF.

V gene TRBV11-3 combines with J gene TRBJ2-2; the match to TRBD2 covers 10 bases. This CDR3 contains 15 residues. CDR1 is SGHNT and CDR2 is YENEEA in the germline V gene. J gave up 6 bases and V 5 bases, and 6 bases lay outside the gene matches. CDR3 DNA sequence: TGTGCCAGCAGCCCCCGCCTAGCGGGAGCCGGGGAGCTGTTTTTT. Translated: CASSPRLAGAGELFF. The full variable domain, with the rest looked up from reference TRBV11-3 and TRBJ2-2, is EAGVVQSPRYKIIEKKQPVAFWCNPISGHNTLYWYLQNLGQGPELLIRYENEEAVDDSQLPKDRFSAERLKGVDSTLKIQPAELGDSAVYLCASSPRLAGAGELFFGEGSRLTVL.

The table lists this clone with a count of one. The chain joins TRBV7-3 to TRBJ2-5, with 9 bases aligning to TRBD1. The V and J ends lost 2 bases and 4 bases, in that order; junction bases with no gene match: 5. CDR3 length: 15 residues. Germline assignment: CDR1 SGHTA and CDR2 FQGTGA. This CDR3 is CASSLLVTGGETQYF. CDR3 nucleotide sequence: TGTGCCAGCAGCTTACTCGTGACAGGGGGAGAGACCCAGTACTTC.

V gene TRBV19 combines with J gene TRBJ1-3; D not resolved. Trimming removed 7 bases at V and 0 bases at J, with 10 bases between. Germline values: CDR1 LNHDA, CDR2 SQIVND (reference sequence). The CDR3 has 14 residues. The CDR3 DNA is TGTGCCAGTAAGGACGGGAACTCTGGAAACACCATATATTTT. It specifies CASKDGNSGNTIYF. Looking up the rest from reference TRBV19 and TRBJ1-3 gives the full variable domain: DGGITQSPKYLFRKEGQNVTLSCEQNLNHDAMYWYRQDPGQGLRLIYYSQIVNDFQKGDIAEGYSVSREKKESFPLTVTSAQKNPTAFYLCASKDGNSGNTIYFGEGSWLTVV.

The chain is built from TRBV7-9 and TRBJ2-1, with 9 bases identical to TRBD2. V lost 5 bases, J lost 0 bases, and 2 bases stayed unmatched. CDR3 length equals 15 residues. Looked up from germline, CDR1 is SEHNR and CDR2 is FQNEAQ (reference sequence). For the CDR3, the DNA is TGTGCCAGCAGCCCTAGCGGGAACTCCTACAATGAGCAGTTCTTC. It encodes CASSPSGNSYNEQFF.

The rearrangement joins TRBV29-1 to TRBJ2-5; D ambiguous. Trimming stripped 3 bases from V and 5 bases from J, with 10 bases between. Germline V lookup: CDR1 SQVTM, CDR2 ANQGSEA. CDR3 length equals 12 residues. The CDR3 DNA reads TGCAGCGTTGAGCCCCCCTCGGAGACCCAGTACTTC. This codes for CSVEPPSETQYF.

V and J are TRBV7-8 and TRBJ2-1, with 8 bases fitting TRBD1. Trimming at V came to 3 bases and at J to 0 bases, leaving 13 bases not matched to a gene. The CDR3 consists of 19 residues. Germline-derived CDR1 and CDR2 are SGHVS and FQNEAQ. The CDR3 loop is CASSFSETGEAGSYNEQFF. The CDR3 DNA sequence: TGTGCCAGCAGCTTCTCCGAGACAGGGGAAGCGGGCTCCTACAATGAGCAGTTCTTC.

V usage is TRBV7-2 and J usage is TRBJ2-7; D unclear. The CDR3 runs 11 residues. Trimming cost V 5 bases and J 3 bases, with 5 bases left between them. In germline, CDR1 is SGHTA, CDR2 FQGNSA. The chain's CDR3 is CASSQDYEQYF. Written as DNA, the CDR3 is TGTGCCAGCAGCCAGGACTACGAGCAGTACTTC.

This rearrangement joins TRBV20-1 to TRBJ1-2; no clear D. The ends were cut back, 3 bases at V and 10 bases at J, with 3 bases in the middle. CDR1 is DFQATT, CDR2 SNEGSKA, per germline (reference sequence). CDR3 length equals 8 residues. The CDR3: CSASTYTF. In DNA, the CDR3 is TGCAGTGCTAGTACCTACACCTTC.

V usage is TRBV6-1 and J usage is TRBJ1-3; a weak D match, TRBD1 (5 bases). V lost 8 bases and J 0 bases, leaving 14 bases between the germline ends. The CDR3 runs to 15 residues. CDR1 is MNHNS, CDR2 SASEGT, per germline. CDR3 DNA: TGTGCCAGCGGCTGGGACGGCAGCTCTGGAAACACCATATATTTT. It specifies CASGWDGSSGNTIYF.